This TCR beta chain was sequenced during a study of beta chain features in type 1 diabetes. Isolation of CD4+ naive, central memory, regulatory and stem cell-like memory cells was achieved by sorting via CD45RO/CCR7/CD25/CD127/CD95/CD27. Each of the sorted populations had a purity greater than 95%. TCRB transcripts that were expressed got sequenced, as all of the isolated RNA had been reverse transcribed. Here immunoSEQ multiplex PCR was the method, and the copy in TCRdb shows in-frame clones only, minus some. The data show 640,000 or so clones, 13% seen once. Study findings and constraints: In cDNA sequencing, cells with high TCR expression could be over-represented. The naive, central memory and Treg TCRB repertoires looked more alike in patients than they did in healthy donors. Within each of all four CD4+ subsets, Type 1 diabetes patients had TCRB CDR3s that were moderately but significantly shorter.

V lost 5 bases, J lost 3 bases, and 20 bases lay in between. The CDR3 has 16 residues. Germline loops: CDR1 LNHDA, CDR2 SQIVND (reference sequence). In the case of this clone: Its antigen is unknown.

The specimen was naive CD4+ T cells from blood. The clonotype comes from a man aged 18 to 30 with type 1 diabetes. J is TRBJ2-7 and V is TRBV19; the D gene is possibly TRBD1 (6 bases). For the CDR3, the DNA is TGTGCCAGTAGTGTATCCGGGACATCCAATTTCTACGAGCAGTACTTC. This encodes CASSVSGTSNFYEQYF. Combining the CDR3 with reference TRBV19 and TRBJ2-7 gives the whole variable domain DGGITQSPKYLFRKEGQNVTLSCEQNLNHDAMYWYRQDPGQGLRLIYYSQIVNDFQKGDIAEGYSVSREKKESFPLTVTSAQKNPTAFYLCASSVSGTSNFYEQYFGPGTRLTVT.